These 16 T cell receptor beta chains came from one sample sequenced in a study of blood T cell repertoires in COVID-19. Some clones are missing from TCRdb's copy, which holds only in-frame ones; the method was immunoSEQ multiplex PCR. Of just over 150,000 clones in the sample, about 80% were seen once. The sample was peripheral blood. The receptors were gathered from a man in his sixties with acute or convalescent COVID-19.

In this sample, this clone turned up a few times. The chain combines TRBV12-3 or TRBV12-4 with TRBJ1-2, with D perhaps matching TRBD1 (6 bases). Deletions cut 5 bases from V and 6 bases from J, with 13 bases between. The CDR3 loop spans 13 amino acids. The CDR3 nucleotides read TGTGCCAGCAGTCTTACAGGGCATAATGGCTACACCTTC. This gives the protein CASSLTGHNGYTF.

This clone was counted ten times or more. The identical CDR3 is also encoded by other nucleotide sequences in the sample. The V gene is TRBV30, the J gene TRBJ1-2; 7 bases match TRBD1. J lost 4 bases, V lost 3 bases, and 5 bases had no gene match. The CDR3 extends over 13 amino acids. The germline gives CDR1 GTSNPN, CDR2 SVGIG (reference sequence). The chain's CDR3 is CAWSRDRPYGYTF. In DNA form, the CDR3 reads TGTGCCTGGAGCCGGGACAGACCCTATGGCTACACCTTC.

V and J are TRBV7-7 and TRBJ2-2, with TRBD1 matching 9 bases. V lost 5 bases and J lost 7; bases outside the gene matches: 11. Germline V gene sequence: CDR1 SSHAT, CDR2 FNYEAQ (reference sequence). CDR3 length: 16 residues. CDR3 in amino acids: CASSPAGTGSGGELFF. CDR3 bases: TGTGCCAGCAGCCCAGCAGGGACAGGGTCCGGCGGGGAGCTGTTTTTT.

The genes are TRBV30 and TRBJ1-1; 7 positions match TRBD1. Germline lookup yields CDR1 GTSNPN and CDR2 SVGIG (reference sequence). The CDR3 has 14 amino acids. V was clipped by 6 bases and J by 0 bases; unmatched bases: 7. CDR3 sequence (DNA): TGTGCCTGTGCGACAGGGATATTGAACACTGAAGCTTTCTTT. It yields the protein CACATGILNTEAFF.

The chain recombines TRBV5-6 with TRBJ1-2, with TRBD1 identical over 9 bases. Germline loops: CDR1 SGHDT, CDR2 YYEEEE. The trim removed 4 bases at V and 7 bases at J, leaving 14 bases unmatched. The CDR3 contains 16 residues. The DNA for the CDR3 is TGTGCCAGCAGCCCCGAGGGCGGACAGGGGTGGACTGGCTACACCTTC. As protein: CASSPEGGQGWTGYTF. Filled out from reference TRBV5-6 and TRBJ1-2, the complete variable domain reads DAGVTQSPTHLIKTRGQQVTLRCSPKSGHDTVSWYQQALGQGPQFIFQYYEEEERQRGNFPDRFSGHQFPNYSSELNVNALLLGDSALYLCASSPEGGQGWTGYTFGSGTRLTVV.

This clone was detected only a few times. The DNA for the CDR3 is TGTGCCAGCAGGGAAACCGGGACATGGGCCAATTCACCCCTCCACTTT. Its translation: CASRETGTWANSPLHF. The chain has TRBV25-1 and TRBJ1-6, with a tentative D call TRBD1 (6 bases). The germline CDR1 and CDR2 sequences are MGHDK and SYGVNS. The CDR3 runs 16 residues. V dropped 6 bases and J dropped 7 bases, with 19 bases sitting between them.

V and J are TRBV5-1 and TRBJ2-3; TRBD1 matches at 10 bases. This CDR3 comprises 18 residues. Germline CDR1 reads SGHRS; CDR2 reads YFSETQ. After removal of 0 bases from V and 1 base from J, the junction contained 8 bases not matched to a gene. This CDR3 is CASSLATTGGRGTDTQYF. The CDR3 DNA sequence: TGCGCCAGCAGCTTGGCCACGACAGGGGGCCGTGGCACAGATACGCAGTATTTT.

This clone was detected many times. The chain carries TRBV29-1 and TRBJ2-7; no clear D gene. CDR1 SQVTM and CDR2 ANQGSEA come from the germline V gene. The CDR3 length is 11 residues. Trimming left V 4 bases short and J 3 bases short, with 7 bases between. CDR3 DNA: TGCAGCGTTGCAACAGACTACGAGCAGTACTTC. It encodes CSVATDYEQYF.

The V call is TRBV5-6, the J call TRBJ2-6; D is possibly TRBD1 (5 bases). The ends were cut back, 4 bases at V and 0 bases at J, with 14 bases in the middle. In germline, CDR1 is SGHDT, CDR2 YYEEEE. CDR3 length: 17 amino acids. The CDR3 sequence: CASSPAPGFSGANVLTF. The CDR3, as DNA: TGTGCCAGCAGCCCCGCCCCAGGGTTCTCTGGGGCCAACGTCCTGACTTTC.

This clone was seen only once. The chain recombines TRBV7-2 with TRBJ2-1, with 15 bases that match TRBD2. Unmatched junction bases numbered 2, after V lost 1 base and J lost 7 bases. This CDR3 is built from 16 residues. The germline gives CDR1 SGHTA, CDR2 FQGNSA. CDR3: CASSLGTSGGENEQFF. In DNA form, the CDR3 reads TGTGCCAGCAGCTTAGGGACTAGCGGGGGGGAGAATGAGCAGTTCTTC.

The CDR3 sequence: CASSLGGRSDEQFF. The CDR3 DNA follows: TGTGCCAGCAGTTTGGGCGGGAGAAGCGATGAGCAGTTCTTC. This sequence joins TRBV27 and TRBJ2-1; 7 bases line up with TRBD2. V shed 3 bases, J shed 8 bases, and the junction held 7 bases outside the gene matches. The germline CDR1 and CDR2 sequences are MNHEY and SMNVEV (reference sequence). CDR3 length equals 14 residues.

This chain uses TRBV6-5 with TRBJ2-7; a possible D gene is TRBD2 (5 bases). In germline, CDR1 is MNHEY, CDR2 SVGAGI. This CDR3 region has 14 residues. V lost 2 bases, J lost 4 bases, and 12 bases lay in between. CDR3 amino acids: CASSYRGPDYEQYF. CDR3 DNA: TGTGCCAGCAGTTACCGGGGTCCCGATTACGAGCAGTACTTC.

The chain couples TRBV4-1 to TRBJ1-5, with D maybe TRBD1 (5 bases). The ends were cut back, 1 base at V and 7 bases at J, with 17 bases in the middle. Germline V gives CDR1 MGHRA, CDR2 YSYEKL. The CDR3 runs 16 residues. The chain's CDR3 is CASSQGLAQGFQPQHF. The CDR3 DNA is TGCGCCAGCAGCCAAGGTCTCGCGCAGGGTTTCCAGCCCCAGCATTTT.

The chain combines TRBV5-5 with TRBJ1-6, with TRBD1 matching over 10 bases. The V segment lost 4 bases and the J segment 7 bases; nucleotides outside the gene matches: 8. CDR1 is SGHKS, CDR2 YYEKEE, per germline (reference sequence). This CDR3 has 16 residues. CDR3 in amino acids: CASSLTRDRGNSPLHF. CDR3 nucleotides: TGTGCCAGCAGCCTCACACGGGACAGGGGAAATTCACCCCTCCACTTT.

This chain links TRBV11-2 with TRBJ2-5, with D tentatively TRBD1 (6 bases). The CDR3 has 15 residues. In germline, CDR1 is SGHAT, CDR2 FQNNGV. V lost 5 bases and J lost 5, with 18 bases in between. CDR3 loop: CASSTPRGRGETQYF. The CDR3 DNA is TGTGCCAGCAGCACCCCCCGCGGTAGGGGGGAGACCCAGTACTTC.

This clone was detected only once. V is TRBV9 and J is TRBJ1-6; no clear D. Trimming removed 3 bases from V and 8 bases from J, with 6 bases in between. CDR3 length equals 12 residues. Germline V gene data show CDR1 as SGDLS and CDR2 as YYNGEE. The CDR3 coding sequence is TGTGCCAGCAGCGGAGATGATTCACCCCTCCACTTT. It is translated as CASSGDDSPLHF.